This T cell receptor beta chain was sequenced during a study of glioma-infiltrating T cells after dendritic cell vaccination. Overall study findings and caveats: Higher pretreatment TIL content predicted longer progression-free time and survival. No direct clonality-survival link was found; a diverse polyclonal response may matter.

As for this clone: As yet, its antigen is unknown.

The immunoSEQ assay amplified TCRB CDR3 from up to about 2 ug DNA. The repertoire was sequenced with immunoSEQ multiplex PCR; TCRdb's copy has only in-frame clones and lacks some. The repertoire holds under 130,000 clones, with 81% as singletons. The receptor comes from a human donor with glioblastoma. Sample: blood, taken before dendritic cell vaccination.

The CDR3 DNA reads as TGCGCCAGCAGCCAAGAGGCCCTGATAACAGGGGGCAACGAGCAGTACTTC. This codes for CASSQEALITGGNEQYF. The chain links TRBV4-1 to TRBJ2-7; 9 bases match TRBD1. This CDR3 region has 17 residues. V shed 0 bases and J 5 bases; nucleotides not matched to a gene: 11. The germline gives CDR1 MGHRA, CDR2 YSYEKL.